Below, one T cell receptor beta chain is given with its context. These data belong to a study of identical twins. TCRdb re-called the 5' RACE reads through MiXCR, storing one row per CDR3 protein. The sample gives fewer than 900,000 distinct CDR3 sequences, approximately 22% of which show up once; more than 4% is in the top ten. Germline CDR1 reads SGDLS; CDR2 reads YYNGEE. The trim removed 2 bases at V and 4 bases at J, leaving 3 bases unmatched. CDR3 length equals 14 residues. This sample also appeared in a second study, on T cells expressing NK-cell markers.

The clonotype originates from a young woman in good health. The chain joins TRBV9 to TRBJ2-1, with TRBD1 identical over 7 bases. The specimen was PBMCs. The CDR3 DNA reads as TGTGCCAGCAGCGTCCAGGGGGTGTACAATGAGCAGTTCTTC. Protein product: CASSVQGVYNEQFF.